The present T cell receptor beta chain was sequenced within a study of response to subunit inactivated influenza vaccine. Study results and limitations: The authors suggested that few new T cells are recruited per seasonal influenza vaccination.

In regard to this clonotype: Its cognate antigen is unknown.

V dropped 1 base and J dropped 0 bases, with 17 bases sitting between them. The CDR3 length is 18 residues. From germline, CDR1 is SGHKS and CDR2 YYEKEE (reference sequence). MiXCR, run by TCRdb on the RT-PCR reads, gives a single entry per CDR3 protein. The profile shows 300,000 to 350,000 distinct CDR3 sequences, over 20% of them singletons. The sample was PBMCs from blood, taken 21 months after vaccination. This sequence joins TRBV5-5 and TRBJ2-1; the D gene is possibly TRBD2 (5 bases). This clonotype originated in a man between 50 and 70 years old who received an inactivated influenza vaccine. CDR3 coding DNA: TGTGCCAGCAGCTTGCGGTCGGCGGGTTCGAGCTCCTACAATGAGCAGTTCTTC. This codes for CASSLRSAGSSSYNEQFF.